This T cell receptor (beta chain) was sequenced during a study of shared clonotypes between healthy human individuals. The study's findings and limits: Clonotypes not shared had lower generation probabilities than those common to all four donors.

V trimming: 6 bases; J trimming: 3 bases; junction bases outside the gene matches: 7. This CDR3 region has 15 residues. The V gene's germline CDR1 is SNHLY and CDR2 FYNNEI. As regards this clone: The antigen remains unidentified.

Some clones are missing from TCRdb's copy, which holds only in-frame ones; the method was immunoSEQ multiplex PCR. This sample has some 790,000 clones; over 55% occur once, and the top ten carry around 1.8%. The gene calls are TRBV2 and TRBJ1-5, with TRBD1 matching over 8 bases. This TCR derives from a woman aged 25 to 45 in good health. The sample comprised memory CD4+ T cells sorted from blood. The subset here: CD45RA-negative fraction. The CDR3 spells CASRTQGGNNQPQHF. The CDR3 DNA is TGTGCCAGCAGGACACAGGGGGGGAACAATCAGCCCCAGCATTTT.